The 15 T cell receptor beta chains listed next were all sequenced from one sample in a study of long-term antiretroviral therapy in people with HIV. The immunoSEQ assay was v3.0, run at survey level. Method: immunoSEQ multiplex PCR; TCRdb's copy keeps in-frame clones and lacks some. The sample records 15,000 to 20,000 clones, just over 75% being singletons. The starting material was unsorted PBMCs, obtained 2.2 years after starting antiretroviral therapy. All receptors derive from a man in his fifties or sixties with HIV.

This chain links TRBV4-3 with TRBJ2-5; D is perhaps TRBD2 (6 bases). The germline V and J ends were trimmed by 4 bases and 2 bases, with 11 bases remaining between them. The CDR3 has 14 residues. The germline gives CDR1 LGHNA, CDR2 YSLEER. The CDR3 region is CASSPGRNQETQYF. CDR3 nucleotides: TGCGCCAGCAGCCCGGGGAGGAATCAAGAGACCCAGTACTTC.

This clone was recorded a few times. The chain has TRBV9 and TRBJ2-1; TRBD2 matches 8 bases. The CDR3 loop spans 15 amino acids. Losses at the gene ends were 1 base for V and 8 bases for J; bases not matched to a gene: 8. CDR1 is SGDLS and CDR2 is YYNGEE in the germline V gene. For the CDR3, the DNA is TGTGCCAGCAGCGTAAACGGGGGGGCCAGTTATGAGCAGTTCTTC. It is translated as CASSVNGGASYEQFF.

This clone showed up just a few times. This chain uses TRBV29-1 with TRBJ2-5; D is unclear. Germline V gene sequence: CDR1 SQVTM, CDR2 ANQGSEA. V was trimmed by 4 bases and J by 0 bases, leaving 12 bases between them. CDR3 length equals 14 residues. Here the CDR3 DNA reads TGCAGCGTTGGGGGTCAGCATTACCAAGAGACCCAGTACTTC. Protein sequence: CSVGGQHYQETQYF.

This rearrangement joins TRBV27 to TRBJ2-7, with 8 bases identical to TRBD1. The CDR3 spans 13 residues. CDR1 and CDR2 from the germline V gene are MNHEY and SMNVEV (reference sequence). V was clipped by 3 bases and J by 7 bases; unmatched bases: 5. CDR3 nucleotides: TGTGCCAGCAGTTTCACAGGGGGAAGGGAGCAGTACTTC. It is translated as CASSFTGGREQYF.

Comment on this clone: The junction differs from germline at one of its ends, possibly a read error. The chain combines TRBV27 with TRBJ2-5, with TRBD1 as a possible D gene (5 bases). CDR1 and CDR2 from the germline V gene are MNHEY and SMNVEV (reference sequence). This CDR3 contains 15 residues. Written as DNA, the CDR3 is TGTGTCAGCAGTTTAAGGGCTAGGGGCCAAGAGACCCAGTACTTC. Its translation is CVSSLRARGQETQYF.

This clone was counted a single time. The chain joins TRBV11-2 to TRBJ2-5; D call uncertain. Trimming removed 2 bases at V and 1 base at J, with 5 bases between. The CDR3 runs 13 residues. CDR1 is SGHAT and CDR2 is FQNNGV in the germline V gene. CDR3: CASSLLSQETQYF. DNA of the CDR3: TGTGCCAGCAGCTTATTATCCCAAGAGACCCAGTACTTC.

This sequence joins TRBV4-3 and TRBJ2-1; possible D gene TRBD2, 6 bases. CDR3 length equals 14 residues. Trimming removed 0 bases at V and 6 bases at J, with 9 bases between. Germline CDR1 reads LGHNA; CDR2 reads YSLEER. CDR3 coding DNA: TGCGCCAGCAGCCAAGACTGGAGGGTCAATGAGCAGTTCTTC. Its translation: CASSQDWRVNEQFF.

This chain uses TRBV11-3 with TRBJ2-2; D call uncertain. The CDR3 spans 14 residues. Germline V gives CDR1 SGHNT, CDR2 YENEEA. Trimming stripped 2 bases from V and 6 bases from J, with 10 bases between. The CDR3 nucleotides read TGTGCCAGCAGCTTAAACGGAGTTTCCGGGGAGCTGTTTTTT. It is translated as CASSLNGVSGELFF.

A single count supports this clone. The chain carries TRBV7-2 and TRBJ1-2; 7 bases match TRBD1. This CDR3 is built from 15 residues. The V and J ends lost 0 bases and 8 bases, in that order; junction bases with no gene match: 9. CDR1 SGHTA and CDR2 FQGNSA come from the germline V gene. The CDR3: CASSLAQGGLGGYTF. The CDR3 DNA follows: TGTGCCAGCAGCTTAGCGCAGGGGGGATTAGGCGGCTACACCTTC.

This clone is a singleton in its sample. V and J are TRBV7-8 and TRBJ1-1, with a possible D match to TRBD1 (6 bases). The CDR3 is 14 residues long. V was cut by 5 bases and J by 6 bases, with 16 bases left in between. Germline values: CDR1 SGHVS, CDR2 FQNEAQ. The CDR3 protein is CASSPQEGGPEAFF. CDR3 sequence (DNA): TGTGCCAGCAGCCCCCAGGAGGGGGGGCCTGAAGCTTTCTTT. Full variable domain (missing parts from reference TRBV7-8 and TRBJ1-1): GAGVSQSPRYKVAKRGQDVALRCDPISGHVSLFWYQQALGQGPEFLTYFQNEAQLDKSGLPSDRFFAERPEGSVSTLKIQRTQQEDSAVYLCASSPQEGGPEAFFGQGTRLTVV.

This chain links TRBV4-3 with TRBJ1-2, with 9 bases matching TRBD1. The germline V gene has CDR1 LGHNA and CDR2 YSLEER. CDR3 size: 18 residues. With 0 bases clipped from V and 4 bases from J, the junction kept 12 bases outside the gene matches. CDR3 sequence (DNA): TGCGCCAGCAGCCAAGATAGTTTGGGGACAGGGCCCACCTATGGCTACACCTTC. Its protein product is CASSQDSLGTGPTYGYTF.

The J gene is TRBJ2-5, the V gene TRBV18; TRBD1 aligns across 7 bases. V was pared by 6 bases and J by 4 bases, with 8 bases of the junction left unmatched. Germline-derived CDR1 and CDR2 are KGHSH and LQKENI. The CDR3 extends over 14 amino acids. CDR3 bases: TGTGCCAGCTCCCGCCCGGGACAGCCAGAGACCCAGTACTTC. It specifies CASSRPGQPETQYF. Together with reference TRBV18 and TRBJ2-5, the CDR3 gives the full variable domain: NAGVMQNPRHLVRRRGQEARLRCSPMKGHSHVYWYRQLPEEGLKFMVYLQKENIIDESGMPKERFSAEFPKEGPSILRIQQVVRGDSAAYFCASSRPGQPETQYFGPGTRLLVL.

The rearrangement joins TRBV7-2 to TRBJ2-7; no clear D gene. Germline assignment: CDR1 SGHTA and CDR2 FQGNSA. The length of the CDR3 is 13 residues. The V end lost 1 base, the J end lost 3 bases, and 7 bases lay between the germline ends. The CDR3 region is CASSLVQNYEQYF. The CDR3 DNA reads as TGTGCCAGCAGCTTAGTTCAAAACTACGAGCAGTACTTC.

The chain joins TRBV15 to TRBJ2-7; D remains unclear. The CDR3 extends over 15 amino acids. Germline V gives CDR1 LNHNV, CDR2 YYDKDF (reference sequence). The germline V and J ends were trimmed by 2 bases and 1 base, with 12 bases remaining between them. The CDR3 here is CATSRTFPFSYEQYF. The CDR3 region has the DNA TGTGCCACCAGCAGAACCTTCCCTTTTTCCTACGAGCAGTACTTC.

The chain uses TRBV18 and TRBJ1-4; no firm D call. The V gene lost 8 bases and the J gene lost 8 bases, with 12 bases spanning the gap. The germline V gene encodes CDR1 KGHSH and CDR2 LQKENI. This CDR3 contains 12 residues. The CDR3 coding sequence is TGTGCCAGCCTGGGCCCGGGGGAAAAACTGTTTTTT. Its protein is CASLGPGEKLFF. The whole variable domain, filled in from reference TRBV18 and TRBJ1-4, reads NAGVMQNPRHLVRRRGQEARLRCSPMKGHSHVYWYRQLPEEGLKFMVYLQKENIIDESGMPKERFSAEFPKEGPSILRIQQVVRGDSAAYFCASLGPGEKLFFGSGTQLSVL.